This entry features one T cell receptor beta chain sequence. Germline-derived CDR1 and CDR2 are MGHRA and YSYEKL. The CDR3 has 17 amino acids. With 4 bases removed from V and 2 bases from J, the gap between germline ends came to 20 bases. This record belongs to a study of CD8 T cells in Susac syndrome. Random hexamers were used to reverse transcribe roughly 0.45 to 1 ug of RNA. One entry per CDR3 protein, called by TCRdb with MiXCR from the immunoSEQ multiplex PCR reads. The table lists 200,000 to 250,000 distinct CDR3 sequences, 90% to 95% of them singletons. The rearrangement links TRBV4-1 to TRBJ1-1; D possibly corresponds to TRBD1 (5 bases). The specimen sequenced was CD4+ T cells from PBMCs. This TCR came from a human donor with multiple sclerosis. The CDR3, as DNA: TGCGCCAGCAGCCGCCGCCCCGAGACAGCGACTAACACTGAAGCTTTCTTT. Translating gives CASSRRPETATNTEAFF.